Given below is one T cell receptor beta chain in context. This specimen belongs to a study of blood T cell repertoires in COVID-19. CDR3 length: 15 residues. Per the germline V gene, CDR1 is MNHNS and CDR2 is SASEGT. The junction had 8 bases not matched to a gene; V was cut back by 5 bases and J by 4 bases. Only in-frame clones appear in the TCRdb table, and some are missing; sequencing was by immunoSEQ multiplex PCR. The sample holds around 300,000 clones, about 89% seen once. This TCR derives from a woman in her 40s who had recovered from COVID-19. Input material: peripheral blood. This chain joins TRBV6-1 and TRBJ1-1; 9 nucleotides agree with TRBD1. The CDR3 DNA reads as TGTGCCAGCAGTTCCCCACAGGGGGCGTTCACTGAAGCTTTCTTT. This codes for CASSSPQGAFTEAFF.